Each of the 19 T cell receptor beta chains below was sequenced from the same sample in a study of monozygotic twins with inflammatory bowel disease. No DNA is given; TCRdb re-called the 5' RACE reads and lists each CDR3 protein once. The sample's table shows hundreds of thousands of distinct CDR3 sequences. The sample was blood. The receptors stem from a human donor with ulcerative colitis or Crohn's disease, or a healthy co-twin of an affected twin (not recorded which).

This rearrangement joins TRBV12-3 or TRBV12-4 to TRBJ1-1; TCRdb selects TRBD1, and the lack of DNA leaves this call unchecked. The CDR3 covers 14 residues. This CDR3 is CASSFTGQNTEAFF.

This chain links TRBV6-2 or TRBV6-3 with TRBJ2-3; TCRdb reports TRBD2, a call that lacks DNA to check it against. From germline, CDR1 is MNHEY and CDR2 SVGEGT. The CDR3 is made up of 13 amino acids. CDR3 region: CASSWGLLVTQYF.

The chain links TRBV20-1 to TRBJ2-5; lacking DNA, the TRBD1 call made by TCRdb goes unchecked. Germline CDR1 and CDR2: DFQATT and SNEGSKA (reference sequence). CDR3 length equals 14 residues. This chain's CDR3 is CSAPRQDPQETQYF.

This chain joins TRBV7-6 and TRBJ2-1; TCRdb proposes TRBD1, but this gene call is untestable without DNA. In germline, CDR1 is SGHVS, CDR2 FNYEAQ. The CDR3 has 13 residues. This CDR3 is CASSFERQFEQFF.

The chain employs TRBV4-2 and TRBJ2-3; checking the TCRdb D call of TRBD2 is not possible without DNA. The CDR3 length is 19 residues. Per the germline V gene, CDR1 is LGHNA and CDR2 is YNFKEQ. The CDR3: CASSPSTSGGASRTDTQYF.

The rearrangement joins TRBV5-1 to TRBJ2-1; the TCRdb D gene call, TRBD1, has no DNA to confirm it. Germline CDR1 is SGHRS and CDR2 is YFSETQ. CDR3 length: 15 amino acids. The chain's CDR3 is CASERRDGAYNEQFF.

V and J are TRBV29-1 and TRBJ2-7; the D gene TCRdb calls, TRBD1, cannot be checked with no DNA. From germline, CDR1 is SQVTM and CDR2 ANQGSEA. This CDR3 comprises 15 residues. The CDR3 reads CSVEYPDRGPNEQYF.

This sequence joins TRBV23-1 and TRBJ2-1; with no DNA, the TCRdb D assignment of TRBD2 cannot be verified. TRBV23-1 counts as an open reading frame of uncertain function. This CDR3 contains 18 residues. This chain's CDR3 is CASSQWGGLAGESSEQFF.

The chain recombines TRBV20-1 with TRBJ1-1. Germline assignment: CDR1 DFQATT and CDR2 SNEGSKA (reference sequence). The CDR3 has 14 amino acids. CDR3 sequence: CSARDRRANTEAFF.

This CDR3 reads CASSLGLAGEHEQFF. This sequence joins TRBV12-3 or TRBV12-4 and TRBJ2-1; the D call from TCRdb, TRBD2, cannot be confirmed without DNA. The CDR3 spans 15 residues.

The rearrangement links TRBV29-1 to TRBJ1-2. Germline V lookup: CDR1 SQVTM, CDR2 ANQGSEA. The CDR3 runs to 16 residues. This chain's CDR3 is CSVRTRGTESSYGYTF.

The chain links TRBV11-2 to TRBJ2-2. CDR3 size: 14 residues. Germline lookup yields CDR1 SGHAT and CDR2 FQNNGV. CDR3 sequence reads: CASSSTPASGGLFF.

V usage is TRBV7-2 and J usage is TRBJ2-3; TCRdb's assignment of TRBD2 cannot be checked, as there is no DNA. The CDR3 contains 16 residues. Per the germline V gene, CDR1 is SGHTA and CDR2 is FQGNSA. The CDR3 sequence: CASSQSGLPITDTQYF.

The CDR3 here is CASTRMGIREQYF. The J gene is TRBJ2-7, the V gene TRBV18. Germline CDR1 reads KGHSH; CDR2 reads LQKENI. The CDR3 runs 13 residues.

The gene calls are TRBV20-1 and TRBJ2-5; lacking DNA, the TRBD2 call made by TCRdb goes unchecked. The CDR3 is 15 amino acids. Germline CDR1 is DFQATT and CDR2 is SNEGSKA (reference sequence). The CDR3 sequence is CSARDLGGRGETQYF.

The chain carries TRBV4-1 and TRBJ2-2. The CDR3 sequence is 15 residues long. Germline lookup yields CDR1 MGHRA and CDR2 YSYEKL. The CDR3 protein is CASSQDMGHTGELFF.

V gene TRBV6-5 combines with J gene TRBJ1-2; the TCRdb call, TRBD1, lacks DNA for checking. CDR3 size: 14 residues. Germline V CDR1 and CDR2: MNHEY, SVGAGI. CDR3 in amino acids: CASSYNWGPYGYTF.

This chain joins TRBV20-1 and TRBJ1-2; the TCRdb D gene call, TRBD1, has no DNA to confirm it. CDR1 and CDR2 (germline): DFQATT, SNEGSKA (reference sequence). This CDR3 is built from 11 residues. CDR3 residues: CSATPGYGYTF.

V usage is TRBV5-1 and J usage is TRBJ2-1. Germline CDR1 is SGHRS and CDR2 is YFSETQ. The length of the CDR3 is 14 residues. The CDR3 loop reads CASTDKASTTEQFF. The full variable domain, completed using reference TRBV5-1 and TRBJ2-1, is KAGVTQTPRYLIKTRGQQVTLSCSPISGHRSVSWYQQTPGQGLQFLFEYFSETQRNKGNFPGRFSGRQFSNSRSEMNVSTLELGDSALYLCASTDKASTTEQFFGPGTRLTVL.